This TCR beta chain is drawn from a study of blood T cell repertoires in COVID-19. Overall study context: Italy, Spain and the United States were the sources of the convalescent and acute COVID-19 samples. T cells, B-cell-depleted T cells, or PBMCs supplied cDNA or gDNA.

Original handling: Estimated nucleated cell counts came from reference gene primer amplification. Clones were read by immunoSEQ multiplex PCR, and TCRdb kept only the in-frame ones, dropping some. The DNA was the basis for D and trimming; V, J and clone size are from that table. The table shows about 99,000 clones, with over 70% occurring only once. CDR3 length equals 14 residues. Germline V lookup: CDR1 ENHRY, CDR2 SYGVKD. J lost 4 bases, V lost 3 bases, and 4 bases had no gene match. The TCR was taken from a human donor in a cohort sampled during active or convalescent COVID-19. This sequence joins TRBV10-3 and TRBJ2-7; 9 bases fit TRBD1. Material: peripheral blood. CDR3 nucleotides: TGTGCCATCAGTGATTCGGACAGGGGTTACGAGCAGTACTTC. Encoded protein: CAISDSDRGYEQYF.